The 29 T cell receptor beta chains below all came from one sample that was sequenced in a study of STAT5B mutations in CD4+ large granular lymphocyte leukemia. Sequencing was performed with immunoSEQ multiplex PCR; in TCRdb, only in-frame clones are kept and a portion is missing. This table holds 35,000 to 40,000 clones, 65% to 90% found once. Material for sequencing was CD4+ T cells from blood buffy coats. These receptors all come from a human donor in good health.

The rearrangement links TRBV5-1 to TRBJ1-1; D call uncertain. The CDR3 consists of 13 residues. In germline, CDR1 is SGHRS, CDR2 YFSETQ. V dropped 4 bases and J dropped 6 bases, with 13 bases sitting between them. The CDR3 DNA reads as TGCGCCAGCAGCGTGGGTCTAACGGCTGAAGCTTTCTTT. It specifies CASSVGLTAEAFF.

CDR3 nucleotide sequence: TGTGCCAGTAGTATCGGGAACACTGAAGCTTTCTTT. Protein: CASSIGNTEAFF. The V gene is TRBV19, the J gene TRBJ1-1; no clear D. The germline gives CDR1 LNHDA, CDR2 SQIVND (reference sequence). Deletions cut 3 bases from V and 1 base from J, with 3 bases between. This CDR3 spans 12 amino acids.

The chain is built from TRBV6-5 and TRBJ1-3; D gene uncertain. The ends were cut back, 6 bases at V and 2 bases at J, with 14 bases in the middle. The germline gives CDR1 MNHEY, CDR2 SVGAGI. The CDR3 has 15 amino acids. The CDR3 spells CASSRTKVAGNTIYF. In DNA form, the CDR3 reads TGTGCCAGCAGCCGTACCAAAGTGGCTGGAAACACCATATATTTT.

The chain has TRBV10-3 and TRBJ2-5, with D unresolved. The DNA end favors TRBJ2-7, so the J call may be wrong. Germline V gene data show CDR1 as ENHRY and CDR2 as SYGVKD. The length of the CDR3 is 14 residues. CDR3 region: CAISDLGSSYEQYF. CDR3 nucleotide sequence: TGTGCCATCAGTGATCTGGGAAGCTCCTACGAGCAGTACTTC.

V usage is TRBV7-2 and J usage is TRBJ2-5, with 13 nucleotides matching TRBD2. V lost 2 bases to trimming and J lost 5 bases; unmatched junction nucleotides: 5. The CDR3 is 16 amino acids. Germline CDR1 is SGHTA and CDR2 is FQGNSA. In DNA form, the CDR3 reads TGTGCCAGCAGCTTAACTAGCGGGAGGGCCGGGGAGACCCAGTACTTC. This codes for CASSLTSGRAGETQYF.

The rearrangement links TRBV2 to TRBJ2-5, with D perhaps given as TRBD1 or TRBD2 (5 bases each). CDR1 is SNHLY and CDR2 is FYNNEI in the germline V gene. V lost 6 bases and J lost 5, with 13 bases in between. This CDR3 spans 13 amino acids. CDR3 residues: CASSVGGIETQYF. CDR3 coding DNA: TGTGCCAGCAGCGTTGGGGGTATTGAGACCCAGTACTTC.

V usage is TRBV7-3 and J usage is TRBJ2-1, with 7 bases lining up with TRBD2. Trimming took 2 bases from V and 4 from J; bases not matched to a gene: 8. This CDR3 region has 16 residues. Germline lookup yields CDR1 SGHTA and CDR2 FQGTGA. The CDR3 here is CASSLQASGIYNEQFF. The CDR3 DNA sequence: TGTGCCAGCAGCTTACAGGCTAGCGGAATATACAATGAGCAGTTCTTC. Full variable domain (remainder filled in from reference TRBV7-3 and TRBJ2-1): GAGVSQTPSNKVTEKGKYVELRCDPISGHTALYWYRQSLGQGPEFLIYFQGTGAADDSGLPNDRFFAVRPEGSVSTLKIQRTERGDSAVYLCASSLQASGIYNEQFFGPGTRLTVL.

The chain joins TRBV10-3 to TRBJ1-2; 7 bases are a match to TRBD1. Unmatched junction bases numbered 13, after V lost 2 bases and J lost 4 bases. The CDR3 runs to 17 residues. CDR1 and CDR2 from the germline V gene are ENHRY and SYGVKD. CDR3 in amino acids: CAISEPAGGALGYGYTF. The CDR3 DNA sequence: TGTGCCATCAGTGAGCCAGCAGGGGGGGCCTTGGGCTATGGCTACACCTTC.

The table lists this clone with a few counts. The chain carries TRBV27 and TRBJ2-7, with D maybe TRBD2 (6 bases). The V gene lost 5 bases and the J gene lost 2 bases, with 16 bases spanning the gap. Per germline, CDR1 MNHEY and CDR2 SMNVEV (reference sequence). This CDR3 region has 15 residues. The CDR3 DNA follows: TGTGCCAGCAGTGCCCTTTCTAGCGATCCCTACGAGCAGTACTTC. This gives the protein CASSALSSDPYEQYF.

This chain links TRBV10-2 with TRBJ2-2; tentatively, D is TRBD1 or TRBD2 (8 bases each). The CDR3 contains 17 residues. CDR1 and CDR2 from the germline V gene are WSHSY and SAAADI. Trimming took 6 bases from V and 7 from J, leaving 24 bases between them. The CDR3 here is CASRGQAQGLAIGELFF. The CDR3 nucleotides are TGCGCCAGCAGGGGACAGGCACAAGGACTAGCCATCGGGGAGCTGTTTTTT.

This chain connects TRBV12-2 to TRBJ2-3; the table calls TRBD2, which could not be checked here. TRBV12-2 is shown as a pseudogene. CDR3 length: 13 amino acids. This chain's CDR3 is CASRLLRSDTQYF. The CDR3 DNA is TGTGCAAGTCGCTTACTGCGGTCAGATACGCAGTATTTT.

This rearrangement joins TRBV18 to TRBJ1-2; no firm D call. Per the germline V gene, CDR1 is KGHSH and CDR2 is LQKENI. V shed 4 bases and J shed 2 bases, with 11 bases lying between them. There are 14 residues in the CDR3. DNA of the CDR3: TGTGCCAGCTCACTAAGGGAACAGAACTATGGCTACACCTTC. This sequence encodes CASSLREQNYGYTF.

The genes are TRBV30 and TRBJ2-4, with D perhaps matching TRBD2 (5 bases). This CDR3 is built from 12 residues. Looked up from germline, CDR1 is GTSNPN and CDR2 is SVGIG (reference sequence). Trimming removed 5 bases at V and 9 bases at J, with 14 bases between. As DNA, the CDR3 is TGTGCCTGGCGCGTTAGAGGAGGCATTCAGTACTTC. It specifies CAWRVRGGIQYF.

This clone was seen only a few times. This chain joins TRBV11-3 and TRBJ2-2; 8 bases agree with TRBD1. Germline V gene lookup returns CDR1 SGHNT and CDR2 YENEEA. The CDR3 loop spans 16 amino acids. V lost 1 base, J lost 4 bases, and 5 bases stayed unmatched. In nucleotides, the CDR3 is TGTGCCAGCAGCTTAGGACAGGGGACCTCCACCGGGGAGCTGTTTTTT. Translated: CASSLGQGTSTGELFF.

V is TRBV18 and J is TRBJ2-5; 12 positions match TRBD2. The V gene end was trimmed by 2 bases and the J gene end by 1 base; junction bases not matched to a gene: 5. CDR1 is KGHSH, CDR2 LQKENI, per germline. The CDR3 is 17 residues long. The DNA of the CDR3 is TGTGCCAGCTCACCAATACTAGCGGGGGGCCTCCAAGAGACCCAGTACTTC. Its protein is CASSPILAGGLQETQYF.

The chain employs TRBV10-3 and TRBJ2-5; the match to TRBD1 covers 7 bases. V was clipped by 8 bases and J by 2 bases; unmatched bases: 5. Germline CDR1 and CDR2: ENHRY and SYGVKD. This CDR3 has 13 residues. CDR3 sequence (DNA): TGTGCCATCGGAGGACAGGAACAAGAGACCCAGTACTTC. Its protein product is CAIGGQEQETQYF.

The chain carries TRBV7-9 and TRBJ1-4; TRBD1 aligns across 9 bases. The CDR3 totals 14 residues. The germline V gene encodes CDR1 SEHNR and CDR2 FQNEAQ (reference sequence). V was clipped by 5 bases and J by 8 bases; unmatched bases: 6. The CDR3 region has the DNA TGTGCCAGCAGCCTGGGACAGGGTGGAGAAAAACTGTTTTTT. As protein: CASSLGQGGEKLFF.

J is TRBJ2-7 and V is TRBV28; TRBD2 is a possible D gene (5 bases). The germline V gene encodes CDR1 MDHEN and CDR2 SYDVKM. This CDR3 comprises 12 residues. V was cut by 11 bases and J by 4 bases, with 15 bases left in between. CDR3 sequence (DNA): TGTGCCTGGGGAGTTTCGGGATACGAGCAGTACTTC. It yields the protein CAWGVSGYEQYF.

The rearrangement joins TRBV6-5 to TRBJ2-3; 7 bases fit TRBD2. Per germline, CDR1 MNHEY and CDR2 SVGAGI. The CDR3 spans 14 residues. Trimming cost V 6 bases and J 2 bases; bases outside gene matches: 5. CDR3 bases: TGTGCCAGCAGGGGGGAGGGGAACACAGATACGCAGTATTTT. Its protein product is CASRGEGNTDTQYF.

This chain uses TRBV10-3 with TRBJ2-5, with D perhaps matching TRBD2 (5 bases). V was cut by 0 bases and J by 5 bases, with 7 bases left in between. From germline, CDR1 is ENHRY and CDR2 SYGVKD. This CDR3 comprises 13 residues. CDR3 nucleotides: TGTGCCATCAGTGAGTCCCCGGGGGAGACCCAGTACTTC. This codes for CAISESPGETQYF.

The CDR3 here is CASSYSTGGDGYGYTF. In DNA form, the CDR3 reads TGTGCCAGCAGTTACTCGACAGGGGGCGACGGCTATGGCTACACCTTC. The chain couples TRBV6-5 to TRBJ1-2, with 10 bases lining up with TRBD1. The germline V gene encodes CDR1 MNHEY and CDR2 SVGAGI. Trimming cost V 0 bases and J 4 bases; bases outside gene matches: 5. This CDR3 contains 16 residues.

The V call is TRBV6-1, the J call TRBJ2-7, with TRBD1 identical over 9 bases. This CDR3 spans 15 amino acids. The trim removed 3 bases at V and 2 bases at J, leaving 5 bases unmatched. Germline V gives CDR1 MNHNS, CDR2 SASEGT. The CDR3 bases are TGTGCCAGCAGTGATTTAAGACAGGGGGCCTACGAGCAGTACTTC. Protein product: CASSDLRQGAYEQYF.

The V and J genes are TRBV5-5 and TRBJ1-4; possible D gene TRBD1, 6 bases. CDR3 length equals 14 residues. CDR1 and CDR2 from the germline V gene are SGHKS and YYEKEE (reference sequence). Trimming stripped 4 bases from V and 8 bases from J, with 15 bases between. For the CDR3, the DNA is TGTGCCAGCAGCCCCAGGTGGGACAACGAAAAACTGTTTTTT. Its translation is CASSPRWDNEKLFF. The complete variable domain, with remaining parts taken from reference TRBV5-5 and TRBJ1-4, reads DAGVTQSPTHLIKTRGQQVTLRCSPISGHKSVSWYQQVLGQGPQFIFQYYEKEERGRGNFPDRFSARQFPNYSSELNVNALLLGDSALYLCASSPRWDNEKLFFGSGTQLSVL.

CDR3 protein: CASSLEESAMGGYTF. Here the CDR3 DNA reads TGTGCCAGCAGCTTAGAGGAGAGCGCCATGGGCGGCTACACCTTC. J is TRBJ1-2 and V is TRBV7-6; D is uncertain. V was shortened by 1 base and J by 8 bases, with 17 bases between the two germline ends. The CDR3 runs to 15 residues. The germline V gene has CDR1 SGHVS and CDR2 FNYEAQ. The complete variable domain, with remaining parts taken from reference TRBV7-6 and TRBJ1-2, reads GAGVSQSPRYKVTKRGQDVALRCDPISGHVSLYWYRQALGQGPEFLTYFNYEAQQDKSGLPNDRFSAERPEGSISTLTIQRTEQRDSAMYRCASSLEESAMGGYTFGSGTRLTVV.

In regard to this clone: A junction boundary mismatches the germline segment, possibly from a read error. The genes are TRBV28 and TRBJ2-5, with 9 bases matching TRBD2. The CDR3 is made up of 15 amino acids. Germline CDR1 MDHEN, CDR2 SYDVKM. CDR3 sequence reads: CASSSPLAGREAQYF. CDR3 coding DNA: TGTGCCAGCAGTTCCCCGCTAGCGGGAAGAGAGGCCCAGTACTTC.

V is TRBV30 and J is TRBJ1-1; 7 nucleotides align to TRBD1. Germline assignment: CDR1 GTSNPN and CDR2 SVGIG (reference sequence). CDR3 size: 12 residues. With 2 bases clipped from V and 7 bases from J, the junction kept 4 bases outside the gene matches. CDR3 DNA: TGTGCCTGGAGTATCACAGGGGTTGAAGCTTTCTTT. It yields the protein CAWSITGVEAFF.

The chain joins TRBV5-1 to TRBJ2-5; 9 bases are a match to TRBD2. From germline, CDR1 is SGHRS and CDR2 YFSETQ. This CDR3 contains 17 residues. V lost 2 bases and J lost 5; bases outside the gene matches: 13. Here the CDR3 DNA reads TGCGCCAGCAGCTTAGGATCTAGCGGGGATCTTTGGGAGACCCAGTACTTC. Its translation: CASSLGSSGDLWETQYF. The whole variable domain, filled in from reference TRBV5-1 and TRBJ2-5, reads KAGVTQTPRYLIKTRGQQVTLSCSPISGHRSVSWYQQTPGQGLQFLFEYFSETQRNKGNFPGRFSGRQFSNSRSEMNVSTLELGDSALYLCASSLGSSGDLWETQYFGPGTRLLVL.

The V call is TRBV10-3, the J call TRBJ2-3, with D tentatively TRBD2 (5 bases). Germline loops: CDR1 ENHRY, CDR2 SYGVKD. CDR3 size: 15 residues. Trimming shortened V by 0 bases and J by 3 bases, and 10 bases separated the two germline ends. This CDR3 is CAISESALATDTQYF. The CDR3 nucleotides read TGTGCCATCAGTGAGTCTGCGCTAGCAACAGATACGCAGTATTTT.

This clone was seen a few times. The chain is built from TRBV18 and TRBJ1-2, with a possible D match to TRBD1 (6 bases). CDR1 is KGHSH, CDR2 LQKENI, per germline. This CDR3 is built from 13 residues. V lost 2 bases, J lost 6 bases, and 10 bases lay in between. The CDR3 DNA is TGTGCCAGCTCACCATACAGGGAAAATGGCTACACCTTC. This gives the protein CASSPYRENGYTF.